This T cell receptor beta chain was captured by sequencing in a study of blood T cell repertoires in COVID-19. J lost 2 bases, V lost 4 bases, and 4 bases had no gene match. In germline, CDR1 is SGHAT, CDR2 FQNNGV. The CDR3 extends over 16 amino acids. How the authors handled the data: Reference gene primer amplification yielded estimated nucleated cell counts. Sequencing was performed with immunoSEQ multiplex PCR; in TCRdb, only in-frame clones are kept and a portion is missing. That table gives V, J and clone size, and the DNA gave D and trimming. The sample lists 25,000 to 30,000 clones, 85% to 90% seen once, with around 16% in the top ten.

The chain is built from TRBV11-2 and TRBJ2-3; 12 nucleotides match TRBD2. The source is an older man with acute or convalescent COVID-19. Specimen: peripheral blood. The chain's CDR3 is CASSYGLAGTTDTQYF. CDR3 nucleotides: TGTGCCAGCAGCTACGGACTAGCGGGAACCACAGATACGCAGTATTTT.